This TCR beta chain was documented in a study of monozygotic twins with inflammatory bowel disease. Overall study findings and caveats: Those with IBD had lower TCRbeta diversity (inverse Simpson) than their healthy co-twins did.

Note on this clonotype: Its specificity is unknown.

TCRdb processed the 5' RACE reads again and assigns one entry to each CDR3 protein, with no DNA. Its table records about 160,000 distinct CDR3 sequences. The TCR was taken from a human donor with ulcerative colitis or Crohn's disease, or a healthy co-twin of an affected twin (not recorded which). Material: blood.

CDR3 residues: CASSQVGGRLNQPQHF. J is TRBJ1-5 and V is TRBV4-2. There are 16 residues in the CDR3. Germline CDR1 is LGHNA and CDR2 is YNFKEQ.